This T cell receptor beta chain was obtained from a study of identifying expanded T cells in peripheral blood. This clone occurred once. Healthy donors had no documented immune events, such as infections, while sampled. Assay: immunoSEQ multiplex PCR; the TCRdb copy retains only in-frame clones and omits some. The sample includes 100,000 or so clones, around nine tenths of them seen just once. Trimming removed 4 bases from V and 5 bases from J, with 17 bases in between. Germline loops: CDR1 MNHEY, CDR2 SMNVEV (reference sequence). This CDR3 comprises 15 residues. The sample consisted of blood. The chain uses TRBV27 and TRBJ2-5; D may be TRBD1 (5 bases). This clonotype originated in a person aged 18 to 69 in good health. CDR3 nucleotides: TGTGCCAGCAGTTCTCTAAGCCAGGGCCGGGAGACCCAGTACTTC. This translates into CASSSLSQGRETQYF.